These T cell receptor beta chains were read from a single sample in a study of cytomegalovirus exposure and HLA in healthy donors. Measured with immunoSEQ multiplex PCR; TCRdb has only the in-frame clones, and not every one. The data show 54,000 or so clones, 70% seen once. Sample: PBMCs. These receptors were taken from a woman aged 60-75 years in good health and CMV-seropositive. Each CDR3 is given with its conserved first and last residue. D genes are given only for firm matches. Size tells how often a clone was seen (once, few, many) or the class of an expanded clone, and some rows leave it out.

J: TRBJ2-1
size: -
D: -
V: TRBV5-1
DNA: TGCGCCAGCAGCTTGTCACAGGGACCCTACAATGAGCAGTTCTTC
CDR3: CASSLSQGPYNEQFF

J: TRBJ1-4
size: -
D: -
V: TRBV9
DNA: TGTGCCAGCAGCGTAGGACAGGCTATCACAACTAATGAAAAACTGTTTTTT
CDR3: CASSVGQAITTNEKLFF

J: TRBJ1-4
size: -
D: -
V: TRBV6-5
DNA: TGTGCCAGCAGTTACTCGTACCGGGAAAAACTGTTTTTT
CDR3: CASSYSYREKLFF

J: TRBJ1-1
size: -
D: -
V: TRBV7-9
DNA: TGTGCCAGCAGCTTTGCACAAAACACTGAAGCTTTCTTT
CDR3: CASSFAQNTEAFF

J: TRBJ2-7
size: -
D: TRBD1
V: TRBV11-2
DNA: TGTGCCAGCAGCTTAGACCCCGGGACAGGGATTCGCGAGCAGTACTTC
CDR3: CASSLDPGTGIREQYF

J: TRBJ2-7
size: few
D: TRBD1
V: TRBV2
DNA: TGTGCCAGCTCTGAAAACAGGGGTCCGTACGAGCAGTACTTC
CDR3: CASSENRGPYEQYF

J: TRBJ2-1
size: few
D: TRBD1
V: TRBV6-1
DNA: TGTGCCAGCAGTGAGGACGGGACAGGGGGCAATGAGCAGTTCTTC
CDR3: CASSEDGTGGNEQFF

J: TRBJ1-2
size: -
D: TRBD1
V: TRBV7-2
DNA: TGTGCCAGCAGCTTCGGGACAGCCTACTATGGCTACACCTTC
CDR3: CASSFGTAYYGYTF

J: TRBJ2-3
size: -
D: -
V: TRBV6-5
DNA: TGTGCCAGCAGTTACTCGACAGTCCAGGCAGATACGCAGTATTTT
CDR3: CASSYSTVQADTQYF

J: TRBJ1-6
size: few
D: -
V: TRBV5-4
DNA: TGTGCCAGCAGCTTGGGGGAGGGCAAGGGTAATTCACCCCTCCACTTT
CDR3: CASSLGEGKGNSPLHF

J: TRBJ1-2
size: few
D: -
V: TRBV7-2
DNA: TGTGCCAGCAGCTTATTGGGTTTTGGGAGCTATGGCTACACCTTC
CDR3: CASSLLGFGSYGYTF

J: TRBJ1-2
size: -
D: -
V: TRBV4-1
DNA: TGCGCCAGCAGCCAAGTCTCCGGGTTGAATGGCTACACCTTC
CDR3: CASSQVSGLNGYTF

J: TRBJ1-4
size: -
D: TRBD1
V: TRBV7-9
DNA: TGTGCCAGCAGCGCCTTCGACAGGGGGCAGGGTGAAAAACTGTTTTTT
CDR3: CASSAFDRGQGEKLFF

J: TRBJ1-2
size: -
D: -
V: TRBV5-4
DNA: TGTGCCAGCAGCGAGGGCAGCCAGTATGGCTACACCTTC
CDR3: CASSEGSQYGYTF

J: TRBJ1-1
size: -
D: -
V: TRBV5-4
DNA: TGTGCCAGCAGCCCCATAGGGACAAAAAACACTGAAGCTTTCTTT
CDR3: CASSPIGTKNTEAFF

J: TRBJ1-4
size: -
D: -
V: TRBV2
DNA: TGTGCCAGCCTCGCCATCTCTATCGGTGAAAAACTGTTTTTT
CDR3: CASLAISIGEKLFF

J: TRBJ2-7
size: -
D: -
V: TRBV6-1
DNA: TGTGCCAGCAGTGAGGACCAAAAGTACAGGGACGAGCAGTACTTC
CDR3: CASSEDQKYRDEQYF

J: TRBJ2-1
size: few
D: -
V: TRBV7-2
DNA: TGTGCCAGCAGCTTTCGTCTAGAGCAGTTCTTC
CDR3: CASSFRLEQFF

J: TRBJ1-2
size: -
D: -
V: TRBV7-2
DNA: TGTGCCAGCAGCCCAATTAGGACGCGTCAGGGTAGCGGCTACACCTTC
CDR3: CASSPIRTRQGSGYTF

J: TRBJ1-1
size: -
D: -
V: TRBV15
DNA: TGTGCCACCAGCAGTCACCTCGGGGGGACTGAAGCTTTCTTT
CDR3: CATSSHLGGTEAFF

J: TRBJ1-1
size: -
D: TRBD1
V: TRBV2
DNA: TGTGCCAGCAGTAGACCGGGACAGGGCGGGACTGAAGCTTTCTTT
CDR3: CASSRPGQGGTEAFF

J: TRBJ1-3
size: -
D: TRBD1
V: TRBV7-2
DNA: TGTGCCAGCAGCTTGGGACAGGGGACGGGTCCCATATATTTT
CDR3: CASSLGQGTGPIYF

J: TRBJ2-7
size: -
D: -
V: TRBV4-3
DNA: TGCGCCAGCAGCCTCGGTGGGGCTGGCACCTCCTACGAGCAGTACTTC
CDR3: CASSLGGAGTSYEQYF

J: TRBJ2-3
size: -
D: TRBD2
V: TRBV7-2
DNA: TGTGCCAGCAGCCGGACTAGCGGGGGGGCACCAGATACGCAGTATTTT
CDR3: CASSRTSGGAPDTQYF

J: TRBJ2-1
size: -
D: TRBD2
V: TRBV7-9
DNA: TGTGCCAGCAGCTACCCAAGTAGCGGGGGGCTCTACAATGAGCAGTTCTTC
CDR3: CASSYPSSGGLYNEQFF

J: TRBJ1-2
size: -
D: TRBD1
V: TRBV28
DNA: TGTGCCAGCAGTTTAGTCAGGGGGGACCAGGGCAATAACTATGGCTACACCTTC
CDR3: CASSLVRGDQGNNYGYTF

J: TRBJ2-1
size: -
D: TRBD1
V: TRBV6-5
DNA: TGTGCCAGCAGTTCGGACAGGTTCCAAGGAGCGAATGAGCAGTTCTTC
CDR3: CASSSDRFQGANEQFF

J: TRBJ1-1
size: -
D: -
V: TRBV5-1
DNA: TGCGCCAGCAGCTTGGGATCAGGGGTTAGGCACACTGAAGCTTTCTTT
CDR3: CASSLGSGVRHTEAFF

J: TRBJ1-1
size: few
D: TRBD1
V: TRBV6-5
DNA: TGTGCCAGCAGTTACAACCTTAGGACAGGGAACACTGAAGCTTTCTTT
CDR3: CASSYNLRTGNTEAFF

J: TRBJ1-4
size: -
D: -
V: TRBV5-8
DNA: TGTGCCAGCAGCCTCCGGGAGACCACTAATGAAAAACTGTTTTTT
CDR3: CASSLRETTNEKLFF

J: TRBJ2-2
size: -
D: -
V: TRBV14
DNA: TGTGCCAGCAGCCAAGTGACGGGGTACGGGGAGCTGTTTTTT
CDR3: CASSQVTGYGELFF

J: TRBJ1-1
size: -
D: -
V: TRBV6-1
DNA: TGTGCCAGCAGTGAACTCGGTTGGAGTGCTTTCTTT
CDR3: CASSELGWSAFF

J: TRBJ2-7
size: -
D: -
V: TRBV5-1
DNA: TGCGCCAGCAGCTTGGTACCCGCTACCTACGAGCAGTACTTC
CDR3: CASSLVPATYEQYF

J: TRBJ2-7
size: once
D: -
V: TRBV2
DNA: TGTGCCAGCAGTCCGGAGGGGCTTTCCTACGAGCAGTACTTC
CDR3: CASSPEGLSYEQYF